The 14 T cell receptor beta chains given below trace back to one sample, sequenced in a study of blood T cell repertoires in COVID-19. The data were produced by immunoSEQ multiplex PCR, yet TCRdb's version contains in-frame clones alone and is incomplete. The sample lists under 70,000 clones; approximately 81% were seen once. Sequencing was performed on peripheral blood. These receptor sequences come from a woman of 80 years or more with acute or convalescent COVID-19.

The chain is built from TRBV3-1 (or the pseudogene TRBV3-2) and TRBJ1-1; TRBD1 matches at 10 bases. V gave up 5 bases and J gave up 4 bases; unmatched junction bases: 4. Germline loops: CDR1 LGHDT, CDR2 YNNKEL (reference sequence). The CDR3 extends over 14 amino acids. CDR3 loop: CASSARDRGTEAFF. CDR3 in DNA: TGTGCCAGCAGCGCCCGGGACAGGGGCACTGAAGCTTTCTTT.

This chain's CDR3 is CASSSPTGFNYGYTF. The CDR3 nucleotides are TGTGCCAGCAGCTCCCCGACAGGGTTTAACTATGGCTACACCTTC. This chain uses TRBV5-6 with TRBJ1-2; TRBD1 aligns across 7 bases. CDR3 length: 15 amino acids. With V trimmed by 3 bases and J by 1 base, 6 bases remained unmatched. Germline lookup yields CDR1 SGHDT and CDR2 YYEEEE.

The chain carries TRBV7-9 and TRBJ2-3, with a possible D match to TRBD2 (6 bases). CDR1 is SEHNR and CDR2 is FQNEAQ in the germline V gene (reference sequence). V lost 0 bases and J 1 base, leaving 11 bases between the germline ends. CDR3 length: 16 amino acids. The CDR3 protein is CASSLAMGGGTDTQYF. DNA for the CDR3: TGTGCCAGCAGCTTAGCGATGGGAGGAGGCACAGATACGCAGTATTTT.

The gene calls are TRBV19 and TRBJ1-6; a weak D match, TRBD1 (6 bases). Germline assignment: CDR1 LNHDA and CDR2 SQIVND (reference sequence). CDR3 size: 15 residues. The V gene lost 3 bases and the J gene lost 10 bases, with 16 bases spanning the gap. CDR3 protein: CASSMSGGGGSPLHF. The CDR3 DNA follows: TGTGCCAGTAGTATGAGCGGAGGGGGAGGGTCACCCCTCCACTTT.

The genes are TRBV13 and TRBJ1-2, with unresolved D. The ends were cut back, 5 bases at V and 4 bases at J, with 17 bases in the middle. This CDR3 region has 15 residues. Germline values: CDR1 PRHDT, CDR2 FYEKMQ (reference sequence). CDR3 sequence: CASSLRTGSGYGYTF. The CDR3 DNA sequence: TGTGCCAGCAGCCTACGGACCGGGAGCGGCTATGGCTACACCTTC.

The chain uses TRBV19 and TRBJ1-1; D is ambiguous. Per the germline V gene, CDR1 is LNHDA and CDR2 is SQIVND (reference sequence). The CDR3 totals 12 residues. Trimming removed 8 bases at V and 1 base at J, with 8 bases between. The CDR3 DNA reads TGTGCCAGTTCGCGGGAGAACACTGAAGCTTTCTTT. Protein sequence: CASSRENTEAFF.

This sequence joins TRBV9 and TRBJ2-2; 12 bases are shared with TRBD2. From germline, CDR1 is SGDLS and CDR2 YYNGEE. This CDR3 spans 16 amino acids. The V segment lost 4 bases and the J segment 3 bases; nucleotides outside the gene matches: 4. The CDR3 sequence is CASSKTSGGDTGELFF. The CDR3 bases are TGTGCCAGCAGCAAGACTAGCGGGGGCGACACCGGGGAGCTGTTTTTT. Together with reference TRBV9 and TRBJ2-2, the CDR3 gives the full variable domain: DSGVTQTPKHLITATGQRVTLRCSPRSGDLSVYWYQQSLDQGLQFLIQYYNGEERAKGNILERFSAQQFPDLHSELNLSSLELGDSALYFCASSKTSGGDTGELFFGEGSRLTVL.

The V and J genes are TRBV6-5 and TRBJ1-2; possibly TRBD1 for D (5 bases). The CDR3 has 13 amino acids. The V gene lost 7 bases and the J gene lost 6 bases, with 15 bases spanning the gap. CDR1 and CDR2 from the germline V gene are MNHEY and SVGAGI. CDR3 in amino acids: CASKTRGQDGYTF. CDR3 sequence (DNA): TGTGCCAGCAAGACTAGGGGTCAGGATGGCTACACCTTC.

The genes are TRBV28 and TRBJ2-5; TRBD1 aligns across 7 bases. The CDR3 length is 16 residues. V dropped 5 bases and J dropped 1; count of bases not matched to a gene: 10. Germline V gene lookup returns CDR1 MDHEN and CDR2 SYDVKM. CDR3 coding DNA: TGTGCCAGCAGTCCTGACAGGGTCCCAACCCAAGAGACCCAGTACTTC. Translating gives CASSPDRVPTQETQYF.

The chain carries TRBV30 and TRBJ2-5; a weak D match, TRBD1 (5 bases). The V end was cut by 0 bases, the J end by 2 bases, with 22 bases between. CDR3 length: 18 amino acids. Germline CDR1 reads GTSNPN; CDR2 reads SVGIG (reference sequence). In DNA form, the CDR3 reads TGTGCCTGGAGTGTAGGGGCTCCGGATGGACCCCCACAAGAGACCCAGTACTTC. This codes for CAWSVGAPDGPPQETQYF.

The J gene is TRBJ2-2, the V gene TRBV11-3, with 11 bases that match TRBD2. Germline values: CDR1 SGHNT, CDR2 YENEEA. The V gene end was trimmed by 4 bases and the J gene end by 5 bases; junction bases not matched to a gene: 9. The CDR3 extends over 17 amino acids. The CDR3 DNA reads TGTGCCAGCAGCTCCCTAGCGGGGGGACCCTCAACCGGGGAGCTGTTTTTT. It is translated as CASSSLAGGPSTGELFF. Together with reference TRBV11-3 and TRBJ2-2, the CDR3 gives the full variable domain: EAGVVQSPRYKIIEKKQPVAFWCNPISGHNTLYWYLQNLGQGPELLIRYENEEAVDDSQLPKDRFSAERLKGVDSTLKIQPAELGDSAVYLCASSSLAGGPSTGELFFGEGSRLTVL.

J is TRBJ1-1 and V is TRBV2, with a tentative D call TRBD1 (6 bases). Germline CDR1 is SNHLY and CDR2 is FYNNEI. The CDR3 runs to 15 residues. V was clipped by 4 bases and J by 1 base, with 13 bases between them. The CDR3 coding sequence is TGTGCCAGCAGTGCCAACAGGGCCAAGAACACTGAAGCTTTCTTT. Amino acid sequence: CASSANRAKNTEAFF.

The chain joins TRBV9 to TRBJ2-3; a possible D gene is TRBD2 (5 bases). Germline values: CDR1 SGDLS, CDR2 YYNGEE. Trimming pared 8 bases from V and 0 bases from J, leaving 19 bases between. The CDR3 has 16 amino acids. CDR3 sequence: CARTKDLVSSTDTQYF. In nucleotides, the CDR3 is TGTGCCAGGACTAAGGACTTAGTTTCGAGCACAGATACGCAGTATTTT.

This chain uses TRBV7-2 with TRBJ1-1; 9 nucleotides align to TRBD1. Germline lookup yields CDR1 SGHTA and CDR2 FQGNSA. This CDR3 has 14 residues. V was clipped by 4 bases and J by 5 bases; unmatched bases: 5. DNA of the CDR3: TGTGCCAGCAGCTCGCGACAGGGGGAAACTGAAGCTTTCTTT. This gives the protein CASSSRQGETEAFF. Full variable domain (outside the CDR3, taken from reference TRBV7-2 and TRBJ1-1): GAGVSQSPSNKVTEKGKDVELRCDPISGHTALYWYRQSLGQGLEFLIYFQGNSAPDKSGLPSDRFSAERTGGSVSTLTIQRTQQEDSAVYLCASSSRQGETEAFFGQGTRLTVV.